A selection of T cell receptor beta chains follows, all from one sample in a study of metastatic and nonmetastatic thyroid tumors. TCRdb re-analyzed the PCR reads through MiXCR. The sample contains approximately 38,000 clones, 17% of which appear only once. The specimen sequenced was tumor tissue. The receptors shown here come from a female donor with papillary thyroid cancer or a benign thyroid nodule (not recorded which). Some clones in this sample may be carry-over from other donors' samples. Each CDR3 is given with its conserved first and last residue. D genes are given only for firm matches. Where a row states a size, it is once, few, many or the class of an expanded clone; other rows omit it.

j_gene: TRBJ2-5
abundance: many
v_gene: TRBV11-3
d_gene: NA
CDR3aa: CASTTQKTNSQETQYF
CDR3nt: TGTGCCAGCACGACCCAGAAGACGAATTCTCAAGAGACCCAGTACTTC

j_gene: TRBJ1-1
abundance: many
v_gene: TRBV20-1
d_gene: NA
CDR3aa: CSEGRQEGLGAFF
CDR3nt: TGCAGCGAGGGGCGTCAGGAAGGGTTGGGAGCTTTCTTT

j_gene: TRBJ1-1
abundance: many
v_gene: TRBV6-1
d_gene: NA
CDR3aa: CASSEWGEAFF
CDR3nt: TGTGCCAGCAGTGAGTGGGGGGAAGCTTTCTTT

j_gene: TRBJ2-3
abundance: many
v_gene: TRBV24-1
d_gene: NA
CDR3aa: CATSETRGDTQYF
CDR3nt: TGTGCCACCAGTGAGACGAGGGGAGATACGCAGTATTTT

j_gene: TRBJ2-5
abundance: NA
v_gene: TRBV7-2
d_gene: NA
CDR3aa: CASRPEARETQYF
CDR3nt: TGTGCCAGCAGGCCCGAAGCCCGGGAGACACAGTACTTC

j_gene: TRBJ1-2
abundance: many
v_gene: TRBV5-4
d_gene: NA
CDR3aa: CASSLDRAEYGYTF
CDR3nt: TGTGCCAGCAGCTTGGACAGGGCGGAGTATGGCTACACCTTC

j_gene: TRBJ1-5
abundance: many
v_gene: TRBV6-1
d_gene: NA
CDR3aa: CASLRAVNQPQHF
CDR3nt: TGTGCCAGTTTGCGGGCCGTAAATCAGCCCCAGCATTTT

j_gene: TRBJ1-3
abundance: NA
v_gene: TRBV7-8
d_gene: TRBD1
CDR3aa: CASIFTGTGRANTIYF
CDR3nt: TGTGCCAGCATCTTCACTGGGACAGGGAGAGCAAACACCATATATTTT

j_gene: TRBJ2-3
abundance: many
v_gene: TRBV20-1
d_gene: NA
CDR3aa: CSAGQRVADTQYF
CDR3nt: TGCAGTGCGGGCCAGAGGGTCGCAGATACGCAGTATTTT

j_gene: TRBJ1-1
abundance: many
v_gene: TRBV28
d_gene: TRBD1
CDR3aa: CASSSDRGTEAFF
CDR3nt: TGTGCCAGCAGCTCGGACAGGGGCACTGAAGCTTTCTTT

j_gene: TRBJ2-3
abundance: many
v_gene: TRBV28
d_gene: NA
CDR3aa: CASSPQTPGVQATDTQYF
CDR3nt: TGTGCCAGCAGTCCTCAGACCCCCGGGGTTCAGGCTACAGATACGCAGTATTTT

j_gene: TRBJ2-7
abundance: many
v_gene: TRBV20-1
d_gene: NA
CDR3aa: CSAERVGAGEQYF
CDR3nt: TGCAGTGCGGAGAGAGTCGGGGCTGGCGAGCAGTACTTC

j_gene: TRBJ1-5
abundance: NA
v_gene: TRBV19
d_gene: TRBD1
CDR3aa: CASTPSGGSNQPQHF
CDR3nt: TGTGCCAGTACTCCCTCAGGGGGTAGCAATCAGCCCCAGCATTTT

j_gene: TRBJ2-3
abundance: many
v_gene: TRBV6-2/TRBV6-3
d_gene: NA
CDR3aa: CASSYSYIGTDTQYF
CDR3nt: TGTGCCAGCAGTTACTCTTACATTGGTACAGATACGCAGTATTTT

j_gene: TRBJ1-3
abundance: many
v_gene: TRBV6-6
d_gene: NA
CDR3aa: CASVPLYGALHSTNSGNTIYF
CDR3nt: TGTGCCAGCGTCCCTCTGTATGGAGCCCTGCACTCAACAAATTCTGGAAACACCATATATTTT

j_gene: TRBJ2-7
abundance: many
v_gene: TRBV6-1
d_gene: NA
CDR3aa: CASSDWAAYYEQYF
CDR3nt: TGTGCCAGCAGTGACTGGGCGGCATACTACGAGCAGTACTTC

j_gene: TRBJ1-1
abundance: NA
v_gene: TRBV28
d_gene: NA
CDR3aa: CASSRYRDRNTEAFF
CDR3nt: TGTGCCAGCAGCCGATACCGGGACCGGAACACTGAAGCTTTCTTT

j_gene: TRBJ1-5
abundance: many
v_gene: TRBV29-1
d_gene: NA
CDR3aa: CSVEQSSNQPQHF
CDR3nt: TGCAGCGTTGAGCAGAGTAGCAATCAGCCCCAGCATTTT

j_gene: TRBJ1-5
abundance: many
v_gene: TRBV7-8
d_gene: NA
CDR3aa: CASSPGVRDNQPQHF
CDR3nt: TGTGCCAGCAGCCCAGGGGTCCGAGACAATCAGCCCCAGCATTTT

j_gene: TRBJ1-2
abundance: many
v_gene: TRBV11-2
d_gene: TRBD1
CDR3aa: CASSPDRGGGYTF
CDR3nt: TGTGCCAGCAGCCCAGACAGGGGAGGCGGCTACACCTTC

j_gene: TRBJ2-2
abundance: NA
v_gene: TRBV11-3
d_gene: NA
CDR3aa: CASSIRNTVDLFF
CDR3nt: TGTGCCAGCAGCATCAGGAACACCGTGGATCTGTTTTTT

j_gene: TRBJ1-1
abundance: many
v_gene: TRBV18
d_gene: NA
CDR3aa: CASSPQTVNTEAFF
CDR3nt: TGTGCCAGCTCACCCCAAACAGTGAACACTGAAGCTTTCTTT

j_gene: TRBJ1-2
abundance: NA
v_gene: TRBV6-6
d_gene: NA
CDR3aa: CASSYDPRFGYTF
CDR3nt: TGTGCCAGCAGTTATGACCCTCGGTTTGGCTACACCTTC

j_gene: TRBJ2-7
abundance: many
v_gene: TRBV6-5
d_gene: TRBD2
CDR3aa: CASSYLGLAGGTYEQYF
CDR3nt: TGTGCCAGCAGTTACCTGGGACTAGCGGGAGGAACCTACGAGCAGTACTTC

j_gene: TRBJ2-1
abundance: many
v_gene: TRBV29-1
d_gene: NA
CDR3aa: CSVDSYNEQFF
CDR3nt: TGCAGCGTGGACTCCTACAATGAGCAGTTCTTC

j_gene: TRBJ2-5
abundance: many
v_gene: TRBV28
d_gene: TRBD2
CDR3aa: CASSLGGDRETQYF
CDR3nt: TGTGCCAGCAGCCTGGGAGGGGATAGAGAGACCCAGTACTTC

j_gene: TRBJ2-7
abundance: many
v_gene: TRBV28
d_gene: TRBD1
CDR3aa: CASSSPARGEQYF
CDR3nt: TGTGCCAGCAGTTCGCCTGCCAGGGGGGAGCAGTACTTC

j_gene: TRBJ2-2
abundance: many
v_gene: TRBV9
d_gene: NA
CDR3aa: CASSPGPSKGGELFF
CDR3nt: TGTGCCAGCAGCCCCGGACCTTCGAAGGGCGGGGAGCTGTTTTTT

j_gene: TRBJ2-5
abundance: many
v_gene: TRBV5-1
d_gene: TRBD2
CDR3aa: CASSLLTSGIQETQYF
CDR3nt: TGCGCCAGCAGCTTACTGACTAGCGGGATCCAAGAGACCCAGTACTTC

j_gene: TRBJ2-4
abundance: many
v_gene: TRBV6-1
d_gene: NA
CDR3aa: CASRLDGSDAKNIQYF
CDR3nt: TGTGCCAGCAGATTGGACGGGTCCGATGCCAAAAACATTCAGTACTTC

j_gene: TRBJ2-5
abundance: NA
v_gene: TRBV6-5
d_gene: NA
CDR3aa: CASSYSWQGGETQYF
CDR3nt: TGTGCCAGCAGTTACTCCTGGCAGGGCGGGGAGACCCAGTACTTC

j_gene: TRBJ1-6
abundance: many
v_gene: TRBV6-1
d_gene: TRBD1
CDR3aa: CASSPPTGGTGSPLHF
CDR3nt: TGTGCCAGCAGTCCACCGACAGGGGGAACGGGGTCACCCCTCCACTTT

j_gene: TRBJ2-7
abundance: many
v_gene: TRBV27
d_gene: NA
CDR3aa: CASMRAGIPTYEQYF
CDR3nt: TGTGCCAGCATGCGGGCGGGAATACCCACCTACGAGCAGTACTTC

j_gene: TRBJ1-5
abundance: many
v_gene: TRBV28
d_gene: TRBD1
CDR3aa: CASSLRTGDGQPQHF
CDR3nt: TGTGCCAGCAGCCTACGGACAGGGGACGGGCAGCCCCAGCATTTT

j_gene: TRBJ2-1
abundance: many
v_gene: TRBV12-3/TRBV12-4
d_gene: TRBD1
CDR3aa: CASSPGQEINNEQFF
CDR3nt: TGTGCCAGCAGTCCCGGACAGGAGATAAACAATGAGCAGTTCTTC

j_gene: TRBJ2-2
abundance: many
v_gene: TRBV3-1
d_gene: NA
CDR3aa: CASSQNYPNTGELFF
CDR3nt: TGTGCCAGCAGCCAAAACTACCCGAACACCGGGGAGCTGTTTTTT

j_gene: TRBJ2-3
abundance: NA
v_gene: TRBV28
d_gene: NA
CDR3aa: CASTPPRTNTDTQYF
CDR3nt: TGTGCCAGCACCCCCCCTCGGACTAACACAGATACGCAGTATTTT

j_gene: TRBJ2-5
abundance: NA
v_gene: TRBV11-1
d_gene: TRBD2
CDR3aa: CSSSPGLAEDTQYF
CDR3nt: TGTTCCAGCAGCCCCGGACTAGCGGAAGATACCCAGTACTTC

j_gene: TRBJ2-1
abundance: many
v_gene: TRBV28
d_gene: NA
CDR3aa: CATGPGLKYNEQFF
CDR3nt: TGTGCCACCGGCCCGGGACTCAAGTACAATGAGCAGTTCTTC

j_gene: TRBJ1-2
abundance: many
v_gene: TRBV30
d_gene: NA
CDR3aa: CAWSPLGGYTF
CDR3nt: TGTGCCTGGAGTCCTCTCGGTGGCTACACCTTC

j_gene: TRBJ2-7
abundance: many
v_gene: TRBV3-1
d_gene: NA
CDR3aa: CASSQGRGVVAYEQYF
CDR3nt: TGTGCCAGCAGCCAAGGTAGAGGGGTTGTAGCCTACGAGCAGTACTTC

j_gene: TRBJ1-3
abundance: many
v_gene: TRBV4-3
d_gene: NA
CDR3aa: CASSQDGVAGNTIYF
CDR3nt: TGCGCCAGCAGCCAAGACGGGGTAGCTGGAAACACCATATATTTT

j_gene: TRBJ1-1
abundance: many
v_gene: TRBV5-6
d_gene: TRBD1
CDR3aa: CASSGQAEAFF
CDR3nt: TGTGCCAGCAGCGGACAGGCTGAAGCTTTCTTT